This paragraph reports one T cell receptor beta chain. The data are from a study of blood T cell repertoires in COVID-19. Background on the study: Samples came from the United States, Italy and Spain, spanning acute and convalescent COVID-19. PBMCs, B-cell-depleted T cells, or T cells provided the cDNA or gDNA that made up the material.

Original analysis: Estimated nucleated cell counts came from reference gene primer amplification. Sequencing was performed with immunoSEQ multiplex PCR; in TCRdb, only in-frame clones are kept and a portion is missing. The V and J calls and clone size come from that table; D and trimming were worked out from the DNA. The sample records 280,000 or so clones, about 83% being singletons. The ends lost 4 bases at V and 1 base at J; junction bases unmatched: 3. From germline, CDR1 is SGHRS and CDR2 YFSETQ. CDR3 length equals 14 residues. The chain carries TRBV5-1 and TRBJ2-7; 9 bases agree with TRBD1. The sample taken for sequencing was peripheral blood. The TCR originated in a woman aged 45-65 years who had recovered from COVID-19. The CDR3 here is CASSAGTGSYEQYF. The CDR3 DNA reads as TGCGCCAGCAGCGCCGGGACAGGGTCCTACGAGCAGTACTTC. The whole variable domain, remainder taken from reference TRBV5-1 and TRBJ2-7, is KAGVTQTPRYLIKTRGQQVTLSCSPISGHRSVSWYQQTPGQGLQFLFEYFSETQRNKGNFPGRFSGRQFSNSRSEMNVSTLELGDSALYLCASSAGTGSYEQYFGPGTRLTVT.